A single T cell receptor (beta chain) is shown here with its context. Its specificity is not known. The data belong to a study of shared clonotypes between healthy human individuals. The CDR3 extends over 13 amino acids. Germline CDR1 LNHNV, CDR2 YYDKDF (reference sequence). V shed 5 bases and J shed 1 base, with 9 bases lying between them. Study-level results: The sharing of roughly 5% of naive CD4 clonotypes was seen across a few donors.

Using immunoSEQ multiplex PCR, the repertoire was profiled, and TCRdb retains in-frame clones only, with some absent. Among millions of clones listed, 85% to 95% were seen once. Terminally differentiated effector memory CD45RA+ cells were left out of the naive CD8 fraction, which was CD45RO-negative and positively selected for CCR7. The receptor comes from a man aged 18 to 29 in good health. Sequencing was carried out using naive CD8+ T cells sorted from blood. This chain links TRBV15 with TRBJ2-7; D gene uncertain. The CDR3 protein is CATSETESYEQYF. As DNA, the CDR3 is TGTGCCACCAGCGAAACAGAGTCCTACGAGCAGTACTTC.